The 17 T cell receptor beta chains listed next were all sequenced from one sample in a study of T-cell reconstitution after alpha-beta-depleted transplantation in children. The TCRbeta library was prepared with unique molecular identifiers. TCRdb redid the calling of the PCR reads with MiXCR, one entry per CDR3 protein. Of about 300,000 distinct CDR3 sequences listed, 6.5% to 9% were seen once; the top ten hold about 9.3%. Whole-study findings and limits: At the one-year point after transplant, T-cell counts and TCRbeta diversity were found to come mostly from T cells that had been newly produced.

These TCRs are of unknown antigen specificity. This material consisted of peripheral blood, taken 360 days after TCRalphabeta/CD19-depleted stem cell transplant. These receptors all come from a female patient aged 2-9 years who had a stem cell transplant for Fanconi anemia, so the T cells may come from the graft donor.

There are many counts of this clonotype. The CDR3 DNA reads as TGTGCCACCAGCAGAGGGGGGATAGCGGGAGCCACAGATACGCAGTATTTT. Translated, it gives CATSRGGIAGATDTQYF. The genes are TRBV15 and TRBJ2-3; 9 nucleotides align to TRBD2. The germline CDR1 and CDR2 sequences are LNHNV and YYDKDF (reference sequence). The length of the CDR3 is 17 residues. Trimming cost V 1 base and J 2 bases; bases outside gene matches: 7.

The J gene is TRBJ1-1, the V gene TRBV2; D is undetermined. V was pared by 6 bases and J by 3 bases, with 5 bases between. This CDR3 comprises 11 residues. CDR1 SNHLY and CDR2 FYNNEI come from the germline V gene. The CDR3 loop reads CASSTYTEAFF. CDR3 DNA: TGTGCCAGCAGCACCTACACTGAAGCTTTCTTT.

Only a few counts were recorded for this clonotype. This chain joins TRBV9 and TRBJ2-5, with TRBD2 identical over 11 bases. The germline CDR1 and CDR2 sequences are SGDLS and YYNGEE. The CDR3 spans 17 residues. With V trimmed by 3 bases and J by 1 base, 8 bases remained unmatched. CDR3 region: CASSAGPGLAVQETQYF. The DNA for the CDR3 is TGTGCCAGCAGCGCGGGACCGGGACTAGCGGTCCAAGAGACCCAGTACTTC.

CDR3 coding DNA: TGTGCCAGCAGCCAGGGGGGGAACGCGGGCACCATATATTTT. Amino acid sequence: CASSQGGNAGTIYF. The rearrangement joins TRBV4-2 to TRBJ1-3, with D possibly TRBD1 on 5 matching bases. The CDR3 contains 14 residues. Trimming left V 3 bases short and J 9 bases short, with 15 bases between. CDR1 is LGHNA and CDR2 is YNFKEQ in the germline V gene.

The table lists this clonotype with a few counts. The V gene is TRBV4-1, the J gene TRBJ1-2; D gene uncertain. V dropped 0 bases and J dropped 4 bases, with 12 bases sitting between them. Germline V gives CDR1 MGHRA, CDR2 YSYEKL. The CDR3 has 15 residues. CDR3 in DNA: TGCGCCAGCAGCCAAGAAAGGGCATCCCCCTATGGCTACACCTTC. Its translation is CASSQERASPYGYTF.

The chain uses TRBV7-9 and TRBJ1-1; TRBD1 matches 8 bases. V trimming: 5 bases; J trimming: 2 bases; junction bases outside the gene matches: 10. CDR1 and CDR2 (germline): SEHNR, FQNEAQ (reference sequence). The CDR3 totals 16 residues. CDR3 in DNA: TGTGCCAGCAGCGTACAACCGGGACAGGTCAACACTGAAGCTTTCTTT. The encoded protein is CASSVQPGQVNTEAFF.

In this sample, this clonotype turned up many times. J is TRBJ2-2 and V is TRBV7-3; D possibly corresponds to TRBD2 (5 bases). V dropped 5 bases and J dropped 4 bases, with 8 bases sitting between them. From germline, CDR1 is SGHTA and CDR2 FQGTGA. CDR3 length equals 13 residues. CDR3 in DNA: TGTGCCAGCAGCCCTGGACTCACCGGGGAGCTGTTTTTT. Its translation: CASSPGLTGELFF.

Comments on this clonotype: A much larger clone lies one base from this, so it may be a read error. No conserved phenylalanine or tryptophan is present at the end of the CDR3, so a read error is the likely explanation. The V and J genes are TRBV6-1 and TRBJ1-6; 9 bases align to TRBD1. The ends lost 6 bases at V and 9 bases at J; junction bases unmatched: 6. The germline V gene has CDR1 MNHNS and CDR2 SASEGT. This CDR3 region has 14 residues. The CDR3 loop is CASRHRGHSSPLHY. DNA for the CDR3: TGTGCCAGCAGACACAGGGGGCACAGTTCACCCCTCCACTAT.

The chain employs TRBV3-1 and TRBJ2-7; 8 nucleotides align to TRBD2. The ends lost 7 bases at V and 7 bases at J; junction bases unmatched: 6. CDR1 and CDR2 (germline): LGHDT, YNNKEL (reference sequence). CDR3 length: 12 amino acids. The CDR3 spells CASNAGGAEQYF. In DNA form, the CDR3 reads TGTGCCAGCAACGCGGGGGGTGCTGAGCAGTACTTC.

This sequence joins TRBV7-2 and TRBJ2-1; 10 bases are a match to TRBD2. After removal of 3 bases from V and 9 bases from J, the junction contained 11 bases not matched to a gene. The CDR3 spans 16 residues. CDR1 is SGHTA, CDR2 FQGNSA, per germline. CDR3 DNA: TGTGCCAGCAGCTTTCCCTTAGCGGGAGGATGGTTTGAGCAGTTCTTC. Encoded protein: CASSFPLAGGWFEQFF.

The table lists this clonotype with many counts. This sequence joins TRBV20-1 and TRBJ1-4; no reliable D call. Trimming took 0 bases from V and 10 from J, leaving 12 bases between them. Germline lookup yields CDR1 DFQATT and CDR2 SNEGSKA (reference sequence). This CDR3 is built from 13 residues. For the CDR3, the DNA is TGCAGTGCTAGAGATCTGGACCTGGGAAAACTGTTTTTT. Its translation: CSARDLDLGKLFF.

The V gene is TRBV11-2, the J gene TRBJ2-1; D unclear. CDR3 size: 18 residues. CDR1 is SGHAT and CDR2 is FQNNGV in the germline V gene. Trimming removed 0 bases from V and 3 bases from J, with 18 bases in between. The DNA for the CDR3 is TGTGCCAGCAGCTTAGAACGTCGCGTCCCTCCTCTCTACAATGAGCAGTTCTTC. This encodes CASSLERRVPPLYNEQFF.

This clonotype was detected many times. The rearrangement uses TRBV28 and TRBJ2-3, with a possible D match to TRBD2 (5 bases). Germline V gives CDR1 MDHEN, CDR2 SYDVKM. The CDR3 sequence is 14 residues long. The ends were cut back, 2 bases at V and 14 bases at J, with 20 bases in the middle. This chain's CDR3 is CASSLTRTAAARYF. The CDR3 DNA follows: TGTGCCAGCAGTTTAACAAGAACAGCGGCGGCGAGGTATTTT.

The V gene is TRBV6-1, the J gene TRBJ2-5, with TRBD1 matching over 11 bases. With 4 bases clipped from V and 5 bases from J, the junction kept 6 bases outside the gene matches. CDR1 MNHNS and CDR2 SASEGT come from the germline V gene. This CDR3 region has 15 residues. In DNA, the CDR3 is TGTGCCAGCAGTGGGCCCGGGACAGGGGGTGAGACCCAGTACTTC. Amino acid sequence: CASSGPGTGGETQYF.

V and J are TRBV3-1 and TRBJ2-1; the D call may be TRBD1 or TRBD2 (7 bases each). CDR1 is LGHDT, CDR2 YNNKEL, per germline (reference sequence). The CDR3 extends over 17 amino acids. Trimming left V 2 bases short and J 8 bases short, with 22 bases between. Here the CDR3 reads CASSQLGRRQGVDEQFF. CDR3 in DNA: TGTGCCAGCAGCCAACTCGGGAGGAGACAGGGCGTCGATGAGCAGTTCTTC.

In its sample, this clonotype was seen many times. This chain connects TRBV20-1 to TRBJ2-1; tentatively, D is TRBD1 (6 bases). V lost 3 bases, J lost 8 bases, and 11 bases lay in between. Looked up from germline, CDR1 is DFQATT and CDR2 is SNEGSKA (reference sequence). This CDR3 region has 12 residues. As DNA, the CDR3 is TGCAGTGCTAGCGACTACAGGGATGAGCAGTTCTTC. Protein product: CSASDYRDEQFF.

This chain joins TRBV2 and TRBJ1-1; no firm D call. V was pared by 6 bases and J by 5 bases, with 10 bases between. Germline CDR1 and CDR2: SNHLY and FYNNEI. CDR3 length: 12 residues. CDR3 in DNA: TGTGCCAGCAGACCTGAACGAACTGAAGCTTTCTTT. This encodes CASRPERTEAFF.